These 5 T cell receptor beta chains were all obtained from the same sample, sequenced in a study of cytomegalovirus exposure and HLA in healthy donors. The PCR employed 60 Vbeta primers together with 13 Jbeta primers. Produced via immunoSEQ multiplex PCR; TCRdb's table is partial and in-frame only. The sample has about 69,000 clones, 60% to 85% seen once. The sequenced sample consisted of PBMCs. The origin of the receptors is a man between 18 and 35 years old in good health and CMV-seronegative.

The CDR3 DNA sequence: TGTGCCAGCAGCTTTGGGCGCACAGATACGCAGTATTTT. As protein: CASSFGRTDTQYF. V is TRBV7-3 and J is TRBJ2-3; no firm D call. Trimming left V 3 bases short and J 1 base short, with 5 bases between. From germline, CDR1 is SGHTA and CDR2 FQGTGA. CDR3 length: 13 amino acids.

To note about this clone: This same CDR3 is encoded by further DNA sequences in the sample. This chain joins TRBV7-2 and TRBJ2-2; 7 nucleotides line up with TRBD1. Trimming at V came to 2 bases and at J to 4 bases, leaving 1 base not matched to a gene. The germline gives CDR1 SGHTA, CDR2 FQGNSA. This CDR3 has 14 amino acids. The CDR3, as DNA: TGTGCCAGCAGCTTAAACAGGGGCACCGGGGAGCTGTTTTTT. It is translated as CASSLNRGTGELFF.

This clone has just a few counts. The chain's CDR3 is CASSSIQQGVRNGYTF. The CDR3 DNA follows: TGTGCCAGCAGTTCGATACAACAGGGGGTTCGGAATGGCTACACCTTC. The V gene is TRBV28, the J gene TRBJ1-2; 8 nucleotides align to TRBD1. There are 16 residues in the CDR3. J lost 6 bases, V lost 4 bases, and 13 bases had no gene match. Germline V gene sequence: CDR1 MDHEN, CDR2 SYDVKM.

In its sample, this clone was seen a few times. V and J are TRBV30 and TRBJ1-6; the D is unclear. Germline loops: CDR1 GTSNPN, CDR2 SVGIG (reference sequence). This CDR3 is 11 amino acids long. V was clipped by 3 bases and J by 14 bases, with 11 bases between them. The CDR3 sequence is CAWSVSEALHF. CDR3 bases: TGTGCCTGGAGCGTCAGTGAGGCCCTCCACTTT.

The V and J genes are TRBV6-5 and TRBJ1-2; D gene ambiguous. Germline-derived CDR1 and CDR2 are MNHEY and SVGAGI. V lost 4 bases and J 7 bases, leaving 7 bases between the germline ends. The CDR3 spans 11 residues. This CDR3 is CASSFGGGYTF. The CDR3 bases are TGTGCCAGCAGTTTTGGCGGTGGCTACACCTTC.